A selection of T cell receptor beta chains follows, all from one sample in a study of cytomegalovirus exposure and HLA in healthy donors. Data came from immunoSEQ multiplex PCR; TCRdb stores just in-frame clones and leaves some out. The top ten hold roughly 2.9% of the sample, which has 100,000 to 120,000 clones, 60% to 85% seen once. Sample: PBMCs. The receptors shown here come from a woman aged 55-69 years in good health and CMV-seropositive. The CDR3 runs from the conserved cysteine through the conserved F or W. Each record gives: J gene, V gene, clone size, CDR3 protein. Part of the rows lack a size; the others show once, few, many or a class for expanded clones.

TRBJ1-1	TRBV6-6	.	CASSNGQGSTEAFF
TRBJ1-2	TRBV6-6	.	CASSPRSGTLYGYTF
TRBJ1-1	TRBV27	.	CASSLMQGGWTEAFF
TRBJ2-3	TRBV11-2	.	CASSLTSATDTQYF
TRBJ2-1	TRBV9	.	CASSADSPSYNEQFF
TRBJ2-3	TRBV7-9	.	CASSSGLAGGTDTQYF
TRBJ2-3	TRBV2	.	CASSYNTDTQYF
TRBJ1-6	TRBV30	.	CAWSDQGDSPLHF
TRBJ2-1	TRBV4-2	.	CASSQEAWGRSTYNEQFF
TRBJ2-3	TRBV2	.	CASRVSGVDTQYF
TRBJ2-7	TRBV6-4	.	CASSDSWGTSGGPLHEQYF
TRBJ2-1	TRBV27	.	CASNHIGGTGGRNEQFF
.	TRBV9	.	CASSPRTSSPYEQYF
TRBJ1-3	TRBV4-1	.	CASSQGAAASSGNTIYF
TRBJ2-1	TRBV21-1	.	CASSIRQGADNEQFF
TRBJ2-1	TRBV4-1	once	CASSQKRLAGGRGGNNEQFF
TRBJ1-1	TRBV19	.	CASSIGRNTEAFF